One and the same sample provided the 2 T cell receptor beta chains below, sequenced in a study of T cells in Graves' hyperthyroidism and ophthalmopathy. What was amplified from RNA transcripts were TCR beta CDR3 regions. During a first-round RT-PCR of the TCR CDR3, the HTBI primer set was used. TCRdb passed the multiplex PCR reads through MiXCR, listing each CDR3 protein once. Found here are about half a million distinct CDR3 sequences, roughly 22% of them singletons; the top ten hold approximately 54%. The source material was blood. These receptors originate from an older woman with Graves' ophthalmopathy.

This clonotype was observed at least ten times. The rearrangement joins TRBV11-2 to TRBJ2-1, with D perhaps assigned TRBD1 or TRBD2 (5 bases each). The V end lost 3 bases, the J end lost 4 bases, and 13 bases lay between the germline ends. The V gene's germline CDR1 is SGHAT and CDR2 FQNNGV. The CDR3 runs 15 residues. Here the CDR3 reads CASSFPGSGYNEQFF. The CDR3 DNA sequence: TGTGCCAGCAGCTTTCCAGGGTCGGGATACAATGAGCAGTTCTTC.

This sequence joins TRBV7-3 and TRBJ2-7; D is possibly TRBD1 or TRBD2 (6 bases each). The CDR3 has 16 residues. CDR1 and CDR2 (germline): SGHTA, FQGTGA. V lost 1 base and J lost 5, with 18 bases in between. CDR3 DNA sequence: TGTGCCAGCAGCTTAATTCGGGGGCAGACGGGGAACGAGCAGTACTTC. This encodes CASSLIRGQTGNEQYF.